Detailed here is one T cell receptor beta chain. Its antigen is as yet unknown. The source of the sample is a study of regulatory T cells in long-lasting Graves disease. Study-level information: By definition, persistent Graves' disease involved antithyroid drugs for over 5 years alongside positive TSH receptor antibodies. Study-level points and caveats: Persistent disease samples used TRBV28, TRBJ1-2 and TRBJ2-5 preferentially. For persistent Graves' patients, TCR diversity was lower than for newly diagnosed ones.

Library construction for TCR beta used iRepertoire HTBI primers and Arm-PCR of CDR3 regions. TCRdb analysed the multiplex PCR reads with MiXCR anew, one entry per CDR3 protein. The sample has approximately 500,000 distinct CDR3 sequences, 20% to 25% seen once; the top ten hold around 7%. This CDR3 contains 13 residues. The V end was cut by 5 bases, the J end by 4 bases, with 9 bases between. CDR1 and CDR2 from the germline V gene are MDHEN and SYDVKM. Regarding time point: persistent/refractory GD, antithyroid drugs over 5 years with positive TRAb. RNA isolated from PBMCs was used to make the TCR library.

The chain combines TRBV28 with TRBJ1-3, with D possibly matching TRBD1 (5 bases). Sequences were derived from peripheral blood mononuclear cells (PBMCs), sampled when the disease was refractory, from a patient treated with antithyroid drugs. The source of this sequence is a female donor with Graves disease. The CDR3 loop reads CASSPGVGNTIYF. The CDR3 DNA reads TGTGCCAGCAGTCCGGGGGTCGGAAACACCATATATTTT.